This T cell receptor beta chain was retrieved from a study of T cells in Graves' hyperthyroidism and ophthalmopathy. From RNA transcripts, TCR beta CDR3 regions were amplified. TCR CDR3 underwent first-round RT-PCR with the HTBI primer set. Each CDR3 protein gets one entry after TCRdb re-called the multiplex PCR reads with MiXCR. The sample lists roughly 650,000 distinct CDR3 sequences, approximately 16% seen once, with around 3.5% in the top ten. This clonotype showed up just a few times. Its cognate antigen is unknown. The V end was cut by 9 bases, the J end by 4 bases, with 19 bases between. CDR3 length equals 15 residues. Germline assignment: CDR1 MRHNA and CDR2 SNTAGT. General observations from the study: Within blood appeared most thyroid clonotypes that had expanded above 0.001.

The clonotype originates from a woman aged 40 to 49 with Graves' ophthalmopathy. Sequenced input: blood. The chain employs TRBV6-4 and TRBJ2-1, with D tentatively TRBD1 or TRBD2 (6 bases each). The DNA of the CDR3 is TGTGCCAGTGCTACACAGGGACTGTTTTACAATGAGCAGTTCTTC. Residues: CASATQGLFYNEQFF.